This TCR beta chain was recovered during a study of shared clonotypes between healthy human individuals. Broader study findings: Larger estimated richness was generally seen in naive subsets than in memory subsets.

The V and J ends lost 0 bases and 3 bases respectively, with 6 bases between them. This CDR3 is built from 13 residues. Germline loops: CDR1 MNHNS, CDR2 SASEGT. A remark on this clone: The antigen is unknown.

Sequencing was performed with immunoSEQ multiplex PCR; in TCRdb, only in-frame clones are kept and a portion is missing. The data show fewer than 1.8 million clones, approximately 98.5% seen once. The sequenced sample was naive CD4+ T cells sorted from blood. The subset denotes: CD45RA+ positively selected. The chain recombines TRBV6-1 with TRBJ2-7; the D is unclear. The TCR was taken from a man aged 25-45 years in good health. The CDR3 DNA sequence: TGTGCCAGCAGTGAAGCGGACGGCTACGAGCAGTACTTC. It yields the protein CASSEADGYEQYF.